These T cell receptor beta chains were read from a single sample in a study of tumor and adjacent non-tumor tissue in lung cancer. TCRdb re-analysed the multiplex PCR reads in MiXCR, keeping a single row per CDR3 protein. Among about 86,000 distinct CDR3 sequences listed, about 77% were seen once. The sequenced sample consisted of distant non-tumor lung tissue. All receptors derive from a woman aged 45-59 years with non-small cell lung cancer. Both conserved end residues are part of each CDR3. A D gene is named only where the DNA matches it firmly. Part of the rows lack a size; the others show once, few, many or a class for expanded clones.

>TRBD1|15|.|TRBJ2-7|TRBV20-1
CSARDARQGLHDQYF
TGCAGTGCTAGAGATGCCCGACAGGGCCTCCACGACCAGTACTTC
>.|14|.|TRBJ1-5|TRBV12-3/TRBV12-4
CSSSSVDSNQPQQF
TGTTCCAGCAGTTCAGTGGATAGCAATCAGCCCCAGCAATTT
>TRBD2|17|.|TRBJ2-3|TRBV9
CASRINPGLGGTDTQYF
TGTGCCAGCCGCATTAACCCGGGACTAGGGGGCACAGATACGCAGTATTTT
>.|16|.|TRBJ2-7|TRBV6-7
CAGSFAAPRGSYEQYF
TGTGCCGGCAGTTTCGCAGCGCCTAGGGGTTCCTACGAGCAGTACTTC
>.|14|.|TRBJ2-3|TRBV10-3
CAIRLVESTDTQYF
TGTGCCATCAGATTAGTGGAGAGCACAGATACGCAATATTTT
>.|15|.|TRBJ2-7|TRBV4-1
CTSSQDQGRHYEQYF
TGCACCAGCAGCCAAGATCAAGGACGGCACTATGAGCAGTACTTC
>.|15|.|TRBJ2-2|TRBV5-4
CASSMEGGPTGELCF
TGTGCCAGCAGCATGGAGGGGGGGCCGACCGGGGAGCTGTGTTTT
>TRBD1|13|once|TRBJ1-1|TRBV10-1
CTSSLDRGAEAFF
TGCACCAGCAGCCTCGACAGGGGCGCTGAAGCTTTCTTT
>TRBD2|17|once|TRBJ2-7|TRBV11-2
CTSSPRTSGRALWVQYF
TGTACCAGCAGCCCCCGGACCAGCGGGAGGGCATTGTGGGTGCAGTACTTC
>.|16|.|TRBJ1-1|TRBV28
CASTLQGGRGNTDASF
TGTGCCAGCACTCTCCAAGGGGGGCGAGGGAACACTGATGCTTCCTTT
>.|15|.|TRBJ1-1|TRBV6-1
CASSEHGGPWGEAFF
TGTGCCAGCAGTGAACATGGCGGACCGTGGGGTGAAGCTTTCTTT
>TRBD2|15|.|TRBJ2-7|TRBV20-1
CSARPSSGSPYEQYF
TGCAGTGCTAGGCCATCTAGCGGGAGTCCTTACGAGCAGTACTTC